This T cell receptor beta chain was sequenced for a study of cytomegalovirus exposure and HLA in healthy donors. Points from the study as a whole: In most subjects, TCR beta sequences reportedly gave accurate predictions of HLA-A and HLA-B alleles. Indistinguishable V segments such as TRBV6-2 and TRBV6-3 were excluded.

Germline V gives CDR1 SGHTA, CDR2 FQGNSA. The J segment lost 6 bases and the V segment lost 5 bases, leaving 14 bases of the junction unmatched. The CDR3 totals 16 residues. About this clone itself: Its antigen is undetermined.

It was with 60 Vbeta and 13 Jbeta primers that the PCR ran. TCRdb's table, derived via immunoSEQ multiplex PCR, lists solely in-frame clones and lacks some. The repertoire includes approximately 40,000 clones, around three fifths of them detected once, and around 20% sits in the top ten. The clonotype originates from a man in his fifties in good health and CMV-seropositive. Sequenced sample: PBMCs. The V call is TRBV7-2, the J call TRBJ1-1, with 8 bases lining up with TRBD1. The CDR3 is CASSQTPGGVSSEAFF. Here the CDR3 DNA reads TGTGCCAGCAGCCAAACACCAGGGGGCGTAAGTTCTGAAGCTTTCTTT.